The clone carrying this T cell receptor beta chain was detected many times. Its specificity is not known. The germline V and J ends were trimmed by 3 bases and 0 bases, with 11 bases remaining between them. The V gene's germline CDR1 is KGHDR and CDR2 SFDVKD. This CDR3 is built from 15 residues. This specimen comes from a study of early T cells in non-severe SARS-CoV-2 infection. Background on the study: Chains from this unsorted whole-blood bulk RNA could not be paired. General study findings and limits: Lookups in VDJdb leaned toward anti-spike CD8 responses and missed private and CD4 specificities.

Individual cDNA molecules each received unique molecular identifiers attached to them. MiXCR was run by TCRdb on the 5' RACE reads, yielding one entry per CDR3 protein. Here the sample spans about 48,000 distinct CDR3 sequences, 6% to 8% being singletons. The origin of this receptor is an adult who was a healthcare worker with PCR-confirmed SARS-CoV-2 infection or an uninfected control (not recorded which). Sequencing was performed on whole blood, taken at baseline. J is TRBJ2-7 and V is TRBV24-1; D may be TRBD2 (7 bases). CDR3 sequence: CATSDPRGASYEQYF. CDR3 bases: TGTGCCACCAGTGATCCCCGGGGGGCCTCCTACGAGCAGTACTTC.